The 21 T cell receptor beta chains reported below all come from one sample, sequenced in a study of blood T cell repertoires in COVID-19. Some clones are missing from TCRdb's copy, which holds only in-frame ones; the method was immunoSEQ multiplex PCR. The table has some 150,000 clones, approximately 84% seen once. The specimen was PBMCs or T cells enriched from blood (not recorded which). The receptor set was obtained from a human donor with acute COVID-19. The donor label of this sample is uncertain.

This clone was seen just once. The rearrangement uses TRBV29-1 and TRBJ2-2; TRBD1 aligns across 7 bases. Germline values: CDR1 SQVTM, CDR2 ANQGSEA. This CDR3 is built from 15 residues. J gave up 0 bases and V 3 bases, and 4 bases lay outside the gene matches. The CDR3 region is CSVDIGQANTGELFF. In nucleotides, the CDR3 is TGCAGCGTTGATATCGGACAGGCGAACACCGGGGAGCTGTTTTTT.

The genes are TRBV19 and TRBJ1-2, with 8 bases aligning to TRBD1. The CDR3 loop spans 14 amino acids. V lost 7 bases and J lost 7; bases outside the gene matches: 11. Germline V gene lookup returns CDR1 LNHDA and CDR2 SQIVND (reference sequence). The CDR3 DNA reads as TGTGCCAGTACCACATCCGCAGGGGGCTCTGGCTACACCTTC. Translation: CASTTSAGGSGYTF.

This sequence joins TRBV6-1 and TRBJ2-3, with 13 bases that match TRBD2. Germline V CDR1 and CDR2: MNHNS, SASEGT. V gave up 4 bases and J gave up 2 bases; unmatched junction bases: 9. This CDR3 comprises 18 residues. This CDR3 reads CASSARPGLAGLTDTQYF. The CDR3 region has the DNA TGTGCCAGCAGTGCGAGACCGGGACTAGCGGGGCTCACAGATACGCAGTATTTT.

The genes are TRBV19 and TRBJ2-2; possibly TRBD1 for D (5 bases). The CDR3 runs to 14 residues. V was pared by 5 bases and J by 5 bases, with 12 bases between. CDR1 LNHDA and CDR2 SQIVND come from the germline V gene (reference sequence). In nucleotides, the CDR3 is TGTGCCAGTAGTCCGATCTCAGGGACCGGGGAGCTGTTTTTT. Residues: CASSPISGTGELFF.

This chain links TRBV7-9 with TRBJ2-7; TRBD2 matches 7 bases. CDR3 length: 13 residues. With 8 bases clipped from V and 1 base from J, the junction kept 5 bases outside the gene matches. Germline lookup yields CDR1 SEHNR and CDR2 FQNEAQ (reference sequence). The CDR3 DNA sequence: TGTGCCAGCGTCCCGCGGGGGTCCTACGAGCAGTACTTC. This codes for CASVPRGSYEQYF.

This CDR3 is CASSLKGGMDTQYF. As DNA, the CDR3 is TGTGCCAGCAGCTTAAAAGGGGGCATGGATACGCAGTATTTT. The rearrangement joins TRBV7-6 to TRBJ2-3; TRBD1 aligns across 7 bases. Germline V gene sequence: CDR1 SGHVS, CDR2 FNYEAQ. J lost 6 bases, V lost 2 bases, and 5 bases had no gene match. The CDR3 has 14 residues.

This rearrangement joins TRBV7-9 to TRBJ2-3; 12 bases are shared with TRBD2. Germline values: CDR1 SEHNR, CDR2 FQNEAQ (reference sequence). V lost 0 bases to trimming and J lost 5 bases; unmatched junction nucleotides: 3. The CDR3 contains 16 residues. CDR3 region: CASSLALLAGGDTQYF. In DNA, the CDR3 is TGTGCCAGCAGCTTAGCTTTACTAGCGGGGGGAGATACGCAGTATTTT.

This chain connects TRBV6-5 to TRBJ1-1, with D maybe TRBD1 (5 bases). Trimming left V 2 bases short and J 3 bases short, with 13 bases between. There are 15 residues in the CDR3. Germline lookup yields CDR1 MNHEY and CDR2 SVGAGI. CDR3 nucleotides: TGTGCCAGCAGTTACCTGTCTTCGGGGGACACTGAAGCTTTCTTT. It encodes CASSYLSSGDTEAFF.

CDR3 amino acids: CASSSGQGTLSGYTF. The CDR3 DNA reads as TGTGCCAGCAGCTCGGGACAGGGCACTTTGAGTGGCTACACCTTC. V usage is TRBV7-9 and J usage is TRBJ1-2, with 9 bases fitting TRBD1. The CDR3 is 15 amino acids. The V gene's germline CDR1 is SEHNR and CDR2 FQNEAQ (reference sequence). With 4 bases clipped from V and 7 bases from J, the junction kept 10 bases outside the gene matches.

The rearrangement uses TRBV9 and TRBJ2-5; 7 positions match TRBD2. The J segment lost 5 bases and the V segment lost 4 bases, leaving 8 bases of the junction unmatched. Germline CDR1 is SGDLS and CDR2 is YYNGEE. This CDR3 has 14 residues. In nucleotides, the CDR3 is TGTGCCAGCAGCCCGCGACTAGCCCGGGAGACCCAGTACTTC. It is translated as CASSPRLARETQYF.

The rearrangement joins TRBV27 to TRBJ1-2; TRBD1 matches at 12 bases. The germline V gene has CDR1 MNHEY and CDR2 SMNVEV (reference sequence). Unmatched junction bases numbered 11, after V lost 4 bases and J lost 8 bases. The CDR3 contains 16 residues. The CDR3 loop is CASSWNRDRGREGYTF. The CDR3 nucleotides are TGTGCCAGCAGTTGGAACCGGGACAGGGGGCGGGAGGGCTACACCTTC.

The V call is TRBV30, the J call TRBJ2-4, with D possibly TRBD1 on 8 matching bases. Germline CDR1 reads GTSNPN; CDR2 reads SVGIG (reference sequence). Trimming shortened V by 2 bases and J by 8 bases, and 19 bases separated the two germline ends. The CDR3 length is 15 residues. Written as DNA, the CDR3 is TGTGCCTGGAGTAGGCGCCAGGGGGCGGGAGACATTCAGTACTTC. It translates to CAWSRRQGAGDIQYF.

This chain joins TRBV7-9 and TRBJ2-7, with D perhaps TRBD2 (6 bases). The CDR3 contains 13 residues. Germline V gene data show CDR1 as SEHNR and CDR2 as FQNEAQ (reference sequence). Deletions cut 11 bases from V and 12 bases from J, with 26 bases between. This CDR3 reads CAHRGKRGSVRYF. The CDR3 DNA is TGTGCCCATCGGGGGAAGCGAGGATCGGTGCGGTACTTC.

CDR3 protein: CAWSGDRVVGANVLTF. CDR3 DNA sequence: TGTGCCTGGAGTGGGGACAGGGTAGTCGGGGCCAACGTCCTGACTTTC. V gene TRBV30 combines with J gene TRBJ2-6; 9 bases agree with TRBD1. The trim removed 1 base at V and 4 bases at J, leaving 5 bases unmatched. The CDR3 runs to 16 residues. Looked up from germline, CDR1 is GTSNPN and CDR2 is SVGIG (reference sequence).

This chain uses TRBV28 with TRBJ1-1; D is uncertain. Trimming pared 5 bases from V and 8 bases from J, leaving 9 bases between. CDR3 size: 11 residues. Germline V CDR1 and CDR2: MDHEN, SYDVKM. The CDR3: CASSDTWEAFF. CDR3 nucleotides: TGTGCCAGCAGTGACACATGGGAAGCTTTCTTT.

The J gene is TRBJ1-3, the V gene TRBV4-2; D not resolved. The V gene's germline CDR1 is LGHNA and CDR2 YNFKEQ. This CDR3 has 16 amino acids. The V and J ends lost 0 bases and 4 bases respectively, with 13 bases between them. The CDR3: CASSQDTELRGNTIYF. CDR3 in DNA: TGTGCCAGCAGCCAAGATACAGAGTTACGCGGAAACACCATATATTTT.

The chain has TRBV18 and TRBJ2-3; possibly TRBD2 for D (5 bases). The CDR3 totals 16 residues. Germline V gene sequence: CDR1 KGHSH, CDR2 LQKENI. V dropped 2 bases and J dropped 1 base, with 13 bases sitting between them. The CDR3, as DNA: TGTGCCAGCTCACCATACCGGGGATTGGGCACAGATACGCAGTATTTT. Its protein product is CASSPYRGLGTDTQYF.

The chain uses TRBV6-6 and TRBJ2-3; tentative D call: TRBD2 (5 bases). This CDR3 contains 16 residues. The V gene lost 0 bases and the J gene lost 1 base, with 11 bases spanning the gap. CDR1 MNHNY and CDR2 SVGAGI come from the germline V gene (reference sequence). CDR3: CASSYSLPGGTDTQYF. As DNA, the CDR3 is TGTGCCAGCAGTTACTCTTTGCCCGGGGGCACAGATACGCAGTATTTT.

The rearrangement uses TRBV9 and TRBJ2-1; D unresolved. CDR1 is SGDLS, CDR2 YYNGEE, per germline. This CDR3 comprises 15 residues. V gave up 0 bases and J gave up 1 base, with 8 bases separating them. The CDR3 loop is CASSVGAASYNEQFF. The CDR3 DNA is TGTGCCAGCAGCGTAGGGGCAGCTTCCTACAATGAGCAGTTCTTC.

The chain is built from TRBV7-2 and TRBJ1-1; D is perhaps TRBD1 (5 bases). The length of the CDR3 is 14 residues. Germline V gene sequence: CDR1 SGHTA, CDR2 FQGNSA. Trimming took off 4 bases at V and 11 bases at J, with 20 bases between the two ends. The CDR3 protein is CASSSRGGTLGAFF. The DNA for the CDR3 is TGTGCCAGCAGCTCAAGGGGAGGGACCCTTGGGGCTTTCTTT.

CDR3 sequence (DNA): TGTGCCAGCAGTTCGGACAGTATCCATCAGCCCCAGCATTTT. Protein: CASSSDSIHQPQHF. The chain has TRBV7-2 and TRBJ1-5; tentatively, D is TRBD1 (6 bases). From germline, CDR1 is SGHTA and CDR2 FQGNSA. V lost 6 bases and J 5 bases, leaving 14 bases between the germline ends. This CDR3 is 14 amino acids long.